Sequencing of this TCR beta chain was carried out in a study of T-cell reconstitution after alpha-beta-depleted transplantation in children (dated by TCRdb to about 2016). At the level of the whole study: Using TCR repertoire profiling, the study quantitatively followed how T-cell immune reconstitution unfolded in children after TCRalphabeta/CD19-depleted allogeneic hematopoietic cell transplantation.

Per the publication, the treatment or condition label means: allogeneic hematopoietic cell transplantation with graft depleted of TCRalphabeta T cells and CD19 B cells. The transplant recipients were children given TCRalphabeta/CD19-depleted allogeneic hematopoietic cell grafts. What the work shows at the level of the full study, not this receptor alone: In some patients, the high TCRbeta diversity seen at day 60 was put down to recipient T cells and intrathymic progenitors that had survived conditioning. Over the following months the frequencies of hyperexpanded clones went down, and after one year T-cell counts and TCRbeta diversity were mostly credited to newly produced T cells. About two months after transplant, the apparently early recovery of alphabetaT-cell counts reportedly depended on just several hundred clones that had expanded rapidly and came from non-depleted graft cells.

As encoded in the germline V gene, CDR1 is ENHRY while CDR2 is SYGVKD. Compared with germline, V lacks 6 bases and J lacks 9 bases; bases without a gene match: 13. The CDR3 covers 17 residues, taking in both the cysteine and the phenylalanine. CDR3 DNA only is kept here, 51 bases in frame from base 1. Library construction relied on PCR. Sequencing relied on an Illumina HiSeq 2500. TCR library preparation used molecular barcoding, with unique molecular identifiers applied to normalize quantification of the TCRbeta repertoire. TCRdb reran the public reads through fastp at Q25 and MiXCR, keeping productive beta chains. When rows share a CDR3 protein, they turn into one entry using the most common DNA and genes. The sample profile shows approximately 500,000 distinct CDR3 sequences; 27% of them were found once. The top ten hold 30% to 45% of the sample. This clonotype was observed a handful of times. Its antigen target is currently unknown. Within one base of it there is no much larger clone, and no base qualities were kept.

The receptor was isolated from a boy under three years old with Wiskott-Aldrich syndrome, due to receive a stem cell transplant. The sequencing here drew on PBMCs, taken before TCRalphabeta/CD19-depleted stem cell transplant. The sequence links TRBV10-3 to TRBJ2-1, with 14 junctional bases fitting TRBD2. Here the CDR3 is given as CAIRKTSGRDDCCEQFF. The nucleotides read TGTGCCATCAGGAAGACTAGCGGGAGGGATGATTGTTGTGAGCAGTTCTTC.